Below are 23 T cell receptor beta chains sequenced from a single sample in a study of blood T cell repertoires in COVID-19. TCRdb's copy holds only in-frame clones and misses some; the assay was immunoSEQ multiplex PCR. This sample has 110,000 to 150,000 clones; roughly 80% occur once, and the top ten carry approximately 3.4%. Sequenced: peripheral blood. The source is a man in his 70s who had recovered from COVID-19.

The rearrangement uses TRBV9 and TRBJ2-1; 10 nucleotides agree with TRBD2. The CDR3 contains 15 residues. From germline, CDR1 is SGDLS and CDR2 YYNGEE. Trimming cost V 4 bases and J 7 bases; bases outside gene matches: 8. This CDR3 is CASSRLAGSRNEQFF. The CDR3 nucleotides are TGTGCCAGCAGCCGACTAGCGGGCTCGCGGAATGAGCAGTTCTTC. Looking up the rest from reference TRBV9 and TRBJ2-1 gives the full variable domain: DSGVTQTPKHLITATGQRVTLRCSPRSGDLSVYWYQQSLDQGLQFLIQYYNGEERAKGNILERFSAQQFPDLHSELNLSSLELGDSALYFCASSRLAGSRNEQFFGPGTRLTVL.

About this clone: Germline and junction disagree at one end, which may indicate a read error. The sample contains more than one DNA sequence encoding this CDR3. This chain links TRBV19 with TRBJ2-2; TRBD2 matches 12 bases. There are 18 residues in the CDR3. Germline V gene lookup returns CDR1 LNHDA and CDR2 SQIVND (reference sequence). In nucleotides, the CDR3 is TGTGCTAGTAGTATTCGGGCTAGCGGGAGGGCCAACACCGGGGAGCTGTTTTTT. Protein product: CASSIRASGRANTGELFF.

The chain carries TRBV7-8 and TRBJ2-2, with 9 bases lining up with TRBD2. Germline CDR1 is SGHVS and CDR2 is FQNEAQ. Losses at the gene ends were 2 bases for V and 3 bases for J; bases not matched to a gene: 10. This CDR3 is built from 18 residues. As DNA, the CDR3 is TGTGCCAGCAGCTTAATCCGGAGTCGCGGGAGGGACACCGGGGAGCTGTTTTTT. The encoded protein is CASSLIRSRGRDTGELFF.

The chain recombines TRBV5-8 with TRBJ2-1, with 8 bases aligning to TRBD2. V gave up 0 bases and J gave up 5 bases; unmatched junction bases: 4. This CDR3 region has 15 residues. Germline-derived CDR1 and CDR2 are SGHTS and YDEGEE. This CDR3 is CASSLGLAFHNEQFF. The DNA for the CDR3 is TGTGCCAGCAGCTTGGGACTAGCGTTTCACAATGAGCAGTTCTTC.

The V call is TRBV10-1, the J call TRBJ2-1; a possible D gene is TRBD2 (5 bases). Germline V CDR1 and CDR2: WNHNN, SYGVQD (reference sequence). This CDR3 region has 14 residues. The V and J ends lost 0 bases and 8 bases respectively, with 11 bases between them. The CDR3 coding sequence is TGCGCCAGCAGTGAGTCGGCGGGTATGGATGAGCAGTTCTTC. It translates to CASSESAGMDEQFF.

This sequence joins TRBV7-2 and TRBJ1-1, with a tentative D call TRBD1 (5 bases). Germline V gives CDR1 SGHTA, CDR2 FQGNSA. The V end lost 5 bases, the J end lost 2 bases, and 12 bases lay between the germline ends. This CDR3 region has 14 residues. Here the CDR3 reads CASSIKTDNTEAFF. The DNA for the CDR3 is TGTGCCAGCAGCATAAAGACAGATAACACTGAAGCTTTCTTT.

The rearrangement joins TRBV11-2 to TRBJ2-1, with 10 bases aligning to TRBD2. The CDR3 is made up of 18 amino acids. J gave up 4 bases and V 5 bases, and 14 bases lay outside the gene matches. The germline V gene encodes CDR1 SGHAT and CDR2 FQNNGV. The chain's CDR3 is CASSLAAGSGRGYNEQFF. CDR3 DNA: TGTGCCAGCAGCCTCGCGGCGGGAAGCGGGAGGGGTTACAATGAGCAGTTCTTC.

The rearrangement links TRBV6-5 to TRBJ2-2; D is unclear. The V gene lost 2 bases and the J gene lost 6 bases, with 10 bases spanning the gap. This CDR3 spans 14 amino acids. Germline CDR1 and CDR2: MNHEY and SVGAGI. The CDR3 loop is CASSYTLDSGELFF. DNA for the CDR3: TGTGCCAGCAGTTACACGCTAGATTCCGGGGAGCTGTTTTTT.

This chain uses TRBV4-2 with TRBJ2-7; 7 nucleotides line up with TRBD2. Germline CDR1 reads LGHNA; CDR2 reads YNFKEQ. The CDR3 is 15 residues long. The ends lost 8 bases at V and 5 bases at J; junction bases unmatched: 15. CDR3 nucleotide sequence: TGTGCCAGCTCACAATGGGGGGGTAGGCTCCACGAGCAGTACTTC. Translation gives CASSQWGGRLHEQYF.

This sequence joins TRBV30 and TRBJ2-7, with a possible D match to TRBD2 (6 bases). Germline V gene sequence: CDR1 GTSNPN, CDR2 SVGIG (reference sequence). V dropped 6 bases and J dropped 0 bases, with 12 bases sitting between them. The CDR3 is 13 amino acids. CDR3 amino acids: CACPAGSSYEQYF. The CDR3 region has the DNA TGTGCCTGTCCCGCGGGGAGCTCCTACGAGCAGTACTTC.

This chain connects TRBV12-5 to TRBJ1-5, with 7 bases identical to TRBD1. The CDR3 is 17 amino acids. In germline, CDR1 is LGHNT, CDR2 FRNRAP. V shed 6 bases and J 5 bases; nucleotides not matched to a gene: 16. As DNA, the CDR3 is TGTGCTAGTGGCTCCGGAGGGGGCTATATGGTAGATCAGCCCCAGCATTTT. This translates into CASGSGGGYMVDQPQHF.

V and J are TRBV4-2 and TRBJ2-5; 12 bases align to TRBD2. The CDR3 runs 16 residues. Germline V CDR1 and CDR2: LGHNA, YNFKEQ. Trimming cost V 1 base and J 5 bases; bases outside gene matches: 5. DNA for the CDR3: TGTGCCAGCAGCCAAGTGACTAGCGGGAGTTTGGAGACCCAGTACTTC. This gives the protein CASSQVTSGSLETQYF.

The V gene is TRBV12-5, the J gene TRBJ2-1; 7 positions agree with TRBD2. Germline lookup yields CDR1 LGHNT and CDR2 FRNRAP. The CDR3 consists of 17 residues. V dropped 1 base and J dropped 3; count of bases not matched to a gene: 9. This chain's CDR3 is CASGLGPAGVFYNEQFF. The CDR3, as DNA: TGTGCTAGTGGTTTGGGGCCGGCGGGAGTGTTCTACAATGAGCAGTTCTTC.

This chain joins TRBV11-3 and TRBJ2-1; weak D call: TRBD2 (5 bases). CDR1 is SGHNT and CDR2 is YENEEA in the germline V gene. Trimming stripped 8 bases from V and 5 bases from J, with 19 bases between. This CDR3 contains 15 residues. The DNA for the CDR3 is TGTGCCAGCCCTTTCACTAGTCGACCAAACAATGAGCAGTTCTTC. Its protein product is CASPFTSRPNNEQFF.

The chain carries TRBV19 and TRBJ2-7; maybe TRBD1 (5 bases). V was pared by 1 base and J by 2 bases, with 9 bases between. Germline CDR1 reads LNHDA; CDR2 reads SQIVND (reference sequence). This CDR3 is 14 amino acids long. The CDR3 coding sequence is TGTGCCAGTAGTATAGGGGGCAGAACCTACGAGCAGTACTTC. Translating gives CASSIGGRTYEQYF.

The chain uses TRBV6-5 and TRBJ1-5, with D unclear. The CDR3 is 14 amino acids. V was pared by 0 bases and J by 5 bases, with 8 bases between. Germline CDR1 MNHEY, CDR2 SVGAGI. CDR3 nucleotide sequence: TGTGCCAGCAGTTACTCTAGCACACATCAGCCCCAGCATTTT. It specifies CASSYSSTHQPQHF.

A few counts support this clone. The chain is built from TRBV2 and TRBJ1-4; TRBD1 aligns across 11 bases. CDR1 and CDR2 (germline): SNHLY, FYNNEI. The V segment lost 7 bases and the J segment 7 bases; nucleotides outside the gene matches: 2. The CDR3 covers 13 residues. The CDR3 sequence is CASMDRGPEKLFF. CDR3 nucleotides: TGTGCCAGCATGGACAGGGGGCCTGAAAAACTGTTTTTT.

This clone was observed a single time. The rearrangement uses TRBV29-1 and TRBJ1-6; TRBD1 matches 7 bases. V was pared by 3 bases and J by 8 bases, with 13 bases of the junction left unmatched. CDR1 SQVTM and CDR2 ANQGSEA come from the germline V gene. CDR3 length equals 16 residues. CDR3 loop: CSVEGGGRTGYSPLHF. The CDR3 DNA reads TGCAGCGTTGAGGGGGGCGGAAGGACAGGTTATTCACCCCTCCACTTT.

The chain employs TRBV10-3 and TRBJ2-2; D gene uncertain. This CDR3 has 14 amino acids. The V end lost 2 bases, the J end lost 2 bases, and 6 bases lay between the germline ends. Germline V gene data show CDR1 as ENHRY and CDR2 as SYGVKD. In DNA form, the CDR3 reads TGTGCCATCAGTGAGACAGAAAACACCGGGGAGCTGTTTTTT. Protein: CAISETENTGELFF.

CDR3 region: CASSSSGTSGRARNEQFF. CDR3 DNA sequence: TGTGCCAGCAGCTCGTCCGGGACTAGCGGGAGGGCCCGCAATGAGCAGTTCTTC. This chain joins TRBV7-2 and TRBJ2-1; 16 positions match TRBD2. The CDR3 totals 18 residues. The germline V gene has CDR1 SGHTA and CDR2 FQGNSA. V shed 4 bases, J shed 6 bases, and the junction held 9 bases outside the gene matches.

The chain joins TRBV7-8 to TRBJ2-1; TRBD2 matches 12 bases. The CDR3 covers 16 residues. The V gene's germline CDR1 is SGHVS and CDR2 FQNEAQ. J was trimmed by 6 bases and V by 5 bases; bases with no gene match: 8. The CDR3 sequence is CASSPSGRALTNEQFF. In DNA, the CDR3 is TGTGCCAGCAGCCCTAGCGGGAGGGCCCTCACCAATGAGCAGTTCTTC.

CDR3 sequence (DNA): TGTGCCAGCAGCTTTGGTGACAGTTTGTATCAGCCCCAGCATTTT. Translated, it gives CASSFGDSLYQPQHF. This chain connects TRBV7-2 to TRBJ1-5, with TRBD1 as a possible D gene (5 bases). Deletions cut 3 bases from V and 5 bases from J, with 14 bases between. The CDR3 has 15 amino acids. Germline CDR1 and CDR2: SGHTA and FQGNSA.

V is TRBV6-6 and J is TRBJ1-5; TRBD1 might be the D (5 bases). Germline V lookup: CDR1 MNHNY, CDR2 SVGAGI (reference sequence). Trimming shortened V by 2 bases and J by 1 base, and 9 bases separated the two germline ends. The CDR3 loop spans 15 amino acids. The CDR3 loop is CASSYGGESNQPQHF. The CDR3 DNA reads as TGTGCCAGCAGTTACGGGGGGGAAAGCAATCAGCCCCAGCATTTT.